The TCR beta chain described here comes from a study of cytomegalovirus exposure and HLA in healthy donors. PCR amplification relied on 60 Vbeta primers (plus 13 Jbeta primers). Sequencing was performed with immunoSEQ multiplex PCR; in TCRdb, only in-frame clones are kept and a portion is missing. This table holds fewer than 200,000 clones, 65% to 85% found once. Turning to this clone: Its antigen is not known.

Study-wide results and caveats: Roughly even sequencing depth across donors was the assumption behind the presence/absence analyses.

The CDR3 is 16 residues long. After removal of 0 bases from V and 2 bases from J, the junction contained 4 bases not matched to a gene. In germline, CDR1 is SGHAT, CDR2 FQNNGV. The rearrangement joins TRBV11-2 to TRBJ2-5; 9 nucleotides match TRBD2. The sequenced material came from PBMCs. The receptor was isolated from a woman younger than 35 in good health and CMV-seronegative. The CDR3 nucleotides are TGTGCCAGCAGCTTAGAGTTTAGCGGGAGTCAAGAGACCCAGTACTTC. Its translation: CASSLEFSGSQETQYF.